A single sample gave rise to the 18 T cell receptor beta chains below, sequenced in a study of spatial heterogeneity in lung cancer. The time point was: sample taken at primary tumor resection. No cells were sorted before sequencing. The whole RNA sequenced was extracted from tumor, nontumor lung or frozen PBMC. TCRdb re-analysed the 5' RACE reads in MiXCR, keeping a single row per CDR3 protein. The top ten hold under 7.5% of the sample, which has about 75,000 distinct CDR3 sequences, approximately 12% seen once. Sequencing was performed on PBMCs, taken at surgery. Receptors were obtained from a male donor with early-stage non-small cell lung cancer.

The J gene is TRBJ1-1, the V gene TRBV20-1, with a weak D call TRBD1 (6 bases). The CDR3 runs 13 residues. Germline-derived CDR1 and CDR2 are DFQATT and SNEGSKA (reference sequence). The CDR3 spells CIAGVAMNTEAFF. The CDR3 DNA reads TGCATTGCAGGGGTAGCCATGAACACTGAAGCTTTCTTT.

The chain is built from TRBV20-1 and TRBJ1-5; possibly TRBD1 for D (5 bases). V was clipped by 0 bases and J by 3 bases, with 9 bases between them. The CDR3 consists of 14 residues. In germline, CDR1 is DFQATT, CDR2 SNEGSKA (reference sequence). CDR3 loop: CSAREGVSNQPQHF. CDR3 nucleotide sequence: TGCAGTGCTAGAGAGGGGGTTTCCAATCAGCCCCAGCATTTT.

V usage is TRBV11-2 and J usage is TRBJ2-1, with D hard to call. In germline, CDR1 is SGHAT, CDR2 FQNNGV. This CDR3 region has 11 residues. The V end was cut by 5 bases, the J end by 10 bases, with 9 bases between. CDR3 nucleotides: TGTGCCAGCAGCCCGTCTACGGAGCAGTTCTTC. It is translated as CASSPSTEQFF.

As DNA, the CDR3 is TGCGCCAGCAGCTTGGCCGGGACAGGACAAGAGACCCAGTACTTC. Translation gives CASSLAGTGQETQYF. The chain recombines TRBV5-1 with TRBJ2-5; TRBD1 matches 8 bases. Per germline, CDR1 SGHRS and CDR2 YFSETQ. V trimming: 0 bases; J trimming: 2 bases; junction bases outside the gene matches: 3. CDR3 length equals 15 residues.

The gene calls are TRBV5-1 and TRBJ1-5; D unclear. Per germline, CDR1 SGHRS and CDR2 YFSETQ. The CDR3 length is 9 residues. V lost 8 bases, J lost 10 bases, and 7 bases lay in between. The CDR3 DNA reads as TGCGCCAGTCGTTTCCCCCAGCATTTT. Translated: CASRFPQHF.

The chain couples TRBV10-3 to TRBJ2-1; D possibly corresponds to TRBD2 (6 bases). V dropped 7 bases and J dropped 6 bases, with 16 bases sitting between them. CDR1 is ENHRY, CDR2 SYGVKD, per germline. The CDR3 is 14 amino acids. The CDR3 loop is CAIMESGAGNEQFF. The DNA for the CDR3 is TGTGCCATCATGGAATCGGGAGCGGGCAATGAGCAGTTCTTC.

This chain joins TRBV6-6 and TRBJ2-1, with 11 bases that match TRBD2. The CDR3 is made up of 15 amino acids. The germline V gene encodes CDR1 MNHNY and CDR2 SVGAGI (reference sequence). V lost 5 bases to trimming and J lost 9 bases; unmatched junction nucleotides: 9. CDR3 nucleotide sequence: TGTGCCAGCAGTCAGGTAGCGGGAGGGCTCAGTGAGCAGTTCTTC. It translates to CASSQVAGGLSEQFF.

The chain recombines TRBV7-9 with TRBJ2-2; D unresolved. CDR3 length: 10 amino acids. Trimming shortened V by 9 bases and J by 6 bases, and 5 bases separated the two germline ends. CDR1 is SEHNR and CDR2 is FQNEAQ in the germline V gene (reference sequence). This chain's CDR3 is CARRPGELFF. The CDR3 DNA follows: TGTGCCAGACGCCCCGGGGAGCTGTTTTTT.

The V call is TRBV11-2, the J call TRBJ1-1; D may be TRBD1 (6 bases). The CDR3 contains 14 residues. Germline CDR1 and CDR2: SGHAT and FQNNGV. V gave up 3 bases and J gave up 6 bases, with 14 bases separating them. The CDR3 region is CASSLGGRGAEAFF. The CDR3 nucleotides read TGTGCCAGCAGCTTGGGGGGGCGAGGAGCTGAAGCTTTCTTT.

V usage is TRBV3-1 and J usage is TRBJ1-2; the match to TRBD1 covers 9 bases. The CDR3 length is 14 residues. Trimming took 6 bases from V and 6 from J; bases not matched to a gene: 8. In germline, CDR1 is LGHDT, CDR2 YNNKEL (reference sequence). CDR3 loop: CASSQGQGPHGYTF. CDR3 DNA sequence: TGTGCCAGCAGTCAGGGACAGGGACCACATGGCTACACCTTC.

This clonotype appeared a few times. The chain links TRBV2 to TRBJ2-3; 13 bases align to TRBD2. Germline V gene lookup returns CDR1 SNHLY and CDR2 FYNNEI. Trimming cost V 2 bases and J 6 bases; bases outside gene matches: 14. This CDR3 is built from 19 residues. In DNA form, the CDR3 reads TGTGCCAGCAGTGAAAAGGGGAACGGGACTAGCGGGAAGAAGGATACGCAGTATTTT. Translation: CASSEKGNGTSGKKDTQYF.

This clonotype occurred many times. This chain joins TRBV20-1 and TRBJ2-7, with D tentatively TRBD1 (6 bases). Germline values: CDR1 DFQATT, CDR2 SNEGSKA (reference sequence). V shed 3 bases and J shed 5 bases, with 17 bases lying between them. This CDR3 region has 14 residues. The CDR3 DNA follows: TGCAGTGCTAGCCAGGCAGGGGCAACCCACGAGCAGTACTTC. Its translation: CSASQAGATHEQYF.

This clonotype has only one observation. This chain joins TRBV12-3 or TRBV12-4 and TRBJ1-1; 8 nucleotides match TRBD1. This CDR3 comprises 13 residues. The V and J ends lost 6 bases and 5 bases, in that order; junction bases with no gene match: 5. CDR3 coding DNA: TGTGCCAGCAGCATGACAGGGGTAACTGAAGCTTTCTTT. Translation: CASSMTGVTEAFF.

This clonotype occurred many times. The genes are TRBV4-2 and TRBJ2-7; D unresolved. Germline V CDR1 and CDR2: LGHNA, YNFKEQ. This CDR3 comprises 14 residues. V was pared by 3 bases and J by 1 base, with 10 bases between. The CDR3 reads CASSHSGSSYEQYF. The CDR3 nucleotides are TGTGCCAGCAGCCATAGTGGCAGTTCCTACGAGCAGTACTTC.

This clonotype was observed a handful of times. This chain links TRBV5-1 with TRBJ1-2, with D perhaps TRBD1 (5 bases). V was shortened by 3 bases and J by 4 bases, with 13 bases between the two germline ends. CDR1 and CDR2 from the germline V gene are SGHRS and YFSETQ. The CDR3 contains 14 residues. The chain's CDR3 is CASSSAGPSYGYTF. In nucleotides, the CDR3 is TGCGCCAGCAGCTCGGCAGGGCCGTCCTATGGCTACACCTTC. Using reference TRBV5-1 and TRBJ1-2 for the parts outside the CDR3, the full variable domain is KAGVTQTPRYLIKTRGQQVTLSCSPISGHRSVSWYQQTPGQGLQFLFEYFSETQRNKGNFPGRFSGRQFSNSRSEMNVSTLELGDSALYLCASSSAGPSYGYTFGSGTRLTVV.

There are a few counts of this clonotype. The CDR3 loop is CASRTSGRAFNEQFF. Written as DNA, the CDR3 is TGTGCCAGCAGAACTAGCGGGCGAGCGTTCAATGAGCAGTTCTTC. The chain recombines TRBV27 with TRBJ2-1, with 9 bases matching TRBD2. After removal of 6 bases from V and 6 bases from J, the junction contained 9 bases not matched to a gene. The CDR3 totals 15 residues. In germline, CDR1 is MNHEY, CDR2 SMNVEV (reference sequence).

This clonotype was detected a few times. The gene calls are TRBV27 and TRBJ1-2; tentatively, D is TRBD1 (5 bases). Trimming removed 4 bases from V and 8 bases from J, with 20 bases in between. CDR3 length: 15 amino acids. Germline V lookup: CDR1 MNHEY, CDR2 SMNVEV (reference sequence). The CDR3 loop reads CASSSYPPGGGGYTF. Written as DNA, the CDR3 is TGTGCCAGCAGTTCCTATCCCCCTGGTGGGGGAGGCTACACCTTC.

The chain uses TRBV9 and TRBJ2-7, with D possibly being TRBD1 (5 bases). CDR3 size: 14 residues. With 4 bases removed from V and 6 bases from J, the gap between germline ends came to 17 bases. Germline-derived CDR1 and CDR2 are SGDLS and YYNGEE. CDR3 sequence (DNA): TGTGCCAGCAGCCCCCGACAGAATTTCTGCGAGCAGTACTTC. The encoded protein is CASSPRQNFCEQYF.